This T cell receptor (beta chain) is drawn from a study of PD-L1 blockade in urothelial cancer. Study overall: Analyses were performed on blood at 3 weeks after treatment start (the second dose) and at 6 weeks.

Profiled with immunoSEQ multiplex PCR; TCRdb holds only in-frame clones, not every one. This table holds about 84,000 clones, 90% to 95% found once. V lost 7 bases to trimming and J lost 0 bases, with 13 bases between them. Looked up from germline, CDR1 is ENHRY and CDR2 is SYGVKD. The CDR3 consists of 15 residues. This chain joins TRBV10-3 and TRBJ1-3; tentatively, D is TRBD1 (5 bases). The sample here was PBMCs, taken around atezolizumab (anti-PD-L1) treatment. The sequence derives from a man aged 55-75 years with urothelial cancer. The CDR3: CAIKGAVSSGNTIYF. CDR3 in DNA: TGTGCCATCAAAGGGGCAGTGTCCTCTGGAAACACCATATATTTT.